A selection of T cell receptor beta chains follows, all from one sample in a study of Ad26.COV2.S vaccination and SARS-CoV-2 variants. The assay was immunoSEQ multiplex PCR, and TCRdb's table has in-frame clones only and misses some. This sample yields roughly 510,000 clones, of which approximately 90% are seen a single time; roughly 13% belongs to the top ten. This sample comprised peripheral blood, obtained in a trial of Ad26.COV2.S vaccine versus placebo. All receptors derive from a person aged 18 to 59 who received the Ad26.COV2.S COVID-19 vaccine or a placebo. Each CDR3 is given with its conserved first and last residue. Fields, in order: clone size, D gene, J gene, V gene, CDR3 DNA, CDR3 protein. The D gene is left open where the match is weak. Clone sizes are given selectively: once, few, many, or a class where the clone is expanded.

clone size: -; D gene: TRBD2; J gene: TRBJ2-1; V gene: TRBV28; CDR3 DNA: TGTGCCAGCCTAGCGGGAGGGGGCTACAATGAGCAGTTCTTC; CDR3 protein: CASLAGGGYNEQFF
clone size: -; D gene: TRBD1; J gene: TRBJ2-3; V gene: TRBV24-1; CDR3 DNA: TGTGCCACCAGTGACTTCACAGGGGGCACAGATACGCAGTATTTT; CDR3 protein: CATSDFTGGTDTQYF
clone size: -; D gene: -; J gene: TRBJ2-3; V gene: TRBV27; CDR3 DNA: TGTGCCAGCACCCGAGTAGGGTCCCTCTCTACAACAGATACGCAGTATTTT; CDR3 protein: CASTRVGSLSTTDTQYF
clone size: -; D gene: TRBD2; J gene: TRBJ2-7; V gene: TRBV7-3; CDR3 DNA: TGTGCCAGCAGCTTAACCGGGACTAGCGGGAGTCAGGAGCAGTACTTC; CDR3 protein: CASSLTGTSGSQEQYF
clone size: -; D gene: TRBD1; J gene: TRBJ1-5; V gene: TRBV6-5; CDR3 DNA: TGTGCCAGCAGGGCACAGGGGAGTCAGCCCCAGCATTTT; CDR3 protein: CASRAQGSQPQHF
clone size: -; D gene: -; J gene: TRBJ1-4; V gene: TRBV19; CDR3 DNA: TGTGCCAGTAGTATACGGTTGGGTAATGAAAAACTGTTTTTT; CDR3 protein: CASSIRLGNEKLFF
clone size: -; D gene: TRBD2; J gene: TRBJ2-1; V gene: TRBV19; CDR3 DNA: TGTGCCAGCCAGCGGGGCAGCTCCTACAATGAGCAGTTCTTC; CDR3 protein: CASQRGSSYNEQFF
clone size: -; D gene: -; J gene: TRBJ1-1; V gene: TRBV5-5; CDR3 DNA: TGTGCCAGCAGACGACTCCCTACTCCGGGGGACGAATGGGCTTTCTTT; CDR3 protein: CASRRLPTPGDEWAFF
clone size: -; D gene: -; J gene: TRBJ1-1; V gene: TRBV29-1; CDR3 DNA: TGCAGCGTTAGGGGGGATGCTGAAGCTTTCTTT; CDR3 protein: CSVRGDAEAFF
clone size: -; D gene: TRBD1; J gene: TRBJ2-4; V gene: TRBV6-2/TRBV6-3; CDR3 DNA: TGTGCCAGCAGTACAGGGGTACTAGCCAAAAACATTCAGTACTTC; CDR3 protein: CASSTGVLAKNIQYF
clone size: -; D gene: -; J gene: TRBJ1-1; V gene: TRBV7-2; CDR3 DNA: TGTGCCAGCAGCTTAGTAACGGCGGCGAACACTGAAGCTTTCTTT; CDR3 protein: CASSLVTAANTEAFF
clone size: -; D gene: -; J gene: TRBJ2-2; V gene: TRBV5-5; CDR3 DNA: TGTGCCAGCAGCTTACGGGAGATAGGCACCGGGGAGCTGTTTTTT; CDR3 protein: CASSLREIGTGELFF
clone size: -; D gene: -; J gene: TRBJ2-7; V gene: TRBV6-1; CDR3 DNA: TGTGCCAGCAGTGAGGTGGGTGATGAGCAGTACTTC; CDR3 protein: CASSEVGDEQYF
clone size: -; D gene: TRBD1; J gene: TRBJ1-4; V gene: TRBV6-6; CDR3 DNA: TGTGCCAGCAGTTACAACAGGGGGCGTCATGAAAAACTGTTTTTT; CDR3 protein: CASSYNRGRHEKLFF
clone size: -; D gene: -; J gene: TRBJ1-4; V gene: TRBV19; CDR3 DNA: TGTGCCAGTAGTACCGGACGGGGGGGAAGGGAAAAACTGTTTTTT; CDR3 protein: CASSTGRGGREKLFF
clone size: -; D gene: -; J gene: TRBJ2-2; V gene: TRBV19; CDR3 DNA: TGTGCCAGTAGTGTGGCGGGGATAGGCGGGGAGCTGTTTTTT; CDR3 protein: CASSVAGIGGELFF
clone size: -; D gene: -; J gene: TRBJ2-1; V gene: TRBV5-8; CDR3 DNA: TGTGCCAGCAACCACTTCATTGGGAGCTACAATGAGCAGTTCTTC; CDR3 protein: CASNHFIGSYNEQFF
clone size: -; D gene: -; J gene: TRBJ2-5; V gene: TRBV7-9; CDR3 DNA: TGTGCCAGCAGCTTAGCAGGAGGGTCCCTCAGGCAGACCCAGTACTTC; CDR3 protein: CASSLAGGSLRQTQYF
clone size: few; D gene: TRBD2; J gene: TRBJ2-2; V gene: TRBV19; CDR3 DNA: TGTGCCAGTTGGGGGGGCACCGGGGAGCTGTTTTTT; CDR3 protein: CASWGGTGELFF
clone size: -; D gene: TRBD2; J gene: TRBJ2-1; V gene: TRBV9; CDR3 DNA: TGTGCCAGCAGCGTAGCTATAGGGACTAGTGGGGATGAGCAGTTCTTC; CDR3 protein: CASSVAIGTSGDEQFF
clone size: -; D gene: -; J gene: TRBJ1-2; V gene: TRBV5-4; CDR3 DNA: TGTGCCAGCAGCTCAAGAGCTAACTATGGCTACACCTTC; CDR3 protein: CASSSRANYGYTF
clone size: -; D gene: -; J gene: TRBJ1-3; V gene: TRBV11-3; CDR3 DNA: TGTGCCAGCACCTCGTATTGGGGCATGCCTGGCTCTGGAAACACCATATATTTT; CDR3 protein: CASTSYWGMPGSGNTIYF
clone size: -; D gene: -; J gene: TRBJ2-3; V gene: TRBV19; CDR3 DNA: TGTGCCAGTAGTATCTTCGGAGAGGAAGATACGCAGTATTTT; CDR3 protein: CASSIFGEEDTQYF
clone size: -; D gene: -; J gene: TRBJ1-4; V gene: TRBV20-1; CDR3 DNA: TGCAGTGCTCGCTCCGGAAAACTGTTTTTT; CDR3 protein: CSARSGKLFF
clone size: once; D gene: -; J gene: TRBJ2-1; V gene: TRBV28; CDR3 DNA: TGTGCCAGCAGTTTGGTTTCCCCAGATGAGCAGTTCTTC; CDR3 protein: CASSLVSPDEQFF
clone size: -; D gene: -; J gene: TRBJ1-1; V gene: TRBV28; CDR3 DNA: TGTGCCAGCAGTCCCCTCTGGGCTGAAGCTTTCTTT; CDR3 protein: CASSPLWAEAFF
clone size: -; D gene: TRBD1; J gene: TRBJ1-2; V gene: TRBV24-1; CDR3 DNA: TGTGCCACCAGTGAGACAGGGAGGGGCTACACCTTC; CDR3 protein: CATSETGRGYTF
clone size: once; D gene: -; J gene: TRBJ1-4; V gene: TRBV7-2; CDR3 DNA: TGTGCCAGCAGGCCCGGGAGGGCCGGGGGTGAAAAACTGTTTTTT; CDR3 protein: CASRPGRAGGEKLFF
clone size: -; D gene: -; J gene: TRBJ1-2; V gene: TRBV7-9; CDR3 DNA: TGTGCCAGCAGCTCTTTCACCGGCTATGGCTACACCTTC; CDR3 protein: CASSSFTGYGYTF
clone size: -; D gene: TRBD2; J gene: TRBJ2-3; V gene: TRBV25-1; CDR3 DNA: TGTGCCAGCAGTGATCAGGTAGCGGGTCCGGATACGCAGTATTTT; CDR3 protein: CASSDQVAGPDTQYF
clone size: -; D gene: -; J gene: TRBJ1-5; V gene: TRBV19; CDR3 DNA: TGTGCCAGTGGCTCACAGGGAAATAGCAATCAGCCCCAGCATTTT; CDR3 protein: CASGSQGNSNQPQHF
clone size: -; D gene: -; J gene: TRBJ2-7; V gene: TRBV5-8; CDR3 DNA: TGTGCCAGCAGCCCTGGACCACGAGGGAGTGAGCAGTACTTC; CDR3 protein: CASSPGPRGSEQYF
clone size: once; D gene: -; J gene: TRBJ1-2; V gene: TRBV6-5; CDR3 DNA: TGTGCCAGCAGTTTCGACGGGGGTGGCTATGGCTACACCTTC; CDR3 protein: CASSFDGGGYGYTF
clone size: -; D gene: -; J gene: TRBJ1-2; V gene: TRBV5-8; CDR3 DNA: TGTGCCAGCAGCTCAAAAGACTGGATTGGGGGCTACACCTTC; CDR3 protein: CASSSKDWIGGYTF
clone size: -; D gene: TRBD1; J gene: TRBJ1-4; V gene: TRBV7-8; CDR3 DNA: TGTGCCAGCAGCCCTCAGGGGGCCGCTAATGAAAAACTGTTTTTT; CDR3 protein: CASSPQGAANEKLFF
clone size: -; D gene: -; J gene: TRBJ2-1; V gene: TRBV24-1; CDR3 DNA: TGTGCCACCAGTGTTTGGGACAATGAGCAGTTCTTC; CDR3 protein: CATSVWDNEQFF
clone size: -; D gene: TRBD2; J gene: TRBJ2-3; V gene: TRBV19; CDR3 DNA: TGTGCCAGTAGTCCCCGGGGCGGGAGATCTGGATCCGATACGCAGTATTTT; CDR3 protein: CASSPRGGRSGSDTQYF
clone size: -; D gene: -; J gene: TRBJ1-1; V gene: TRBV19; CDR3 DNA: TGTGCCAGTAGTGGACACCTGAACACTGAAGCTTTCTTT; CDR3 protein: CASSGHLNTEAFF
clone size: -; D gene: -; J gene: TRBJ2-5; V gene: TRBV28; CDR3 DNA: TGTGCCAGCAGTTTAGCGGGTGGGAGTAAGACCCAGTACTTC; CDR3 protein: CASSLAGGSKTQYF
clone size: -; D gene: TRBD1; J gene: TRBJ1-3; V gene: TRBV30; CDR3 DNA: TGTGCCTCTTCCCGGGACAGCTCTGGAAACACCATATATTTT; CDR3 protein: CASSRDSSGNTIYF
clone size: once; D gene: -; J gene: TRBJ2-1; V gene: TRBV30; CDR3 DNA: TGTGCCTGGAGTCCTGGGAACAATGAGCAGTTCTTC; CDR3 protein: CAWSPGNNEQFF
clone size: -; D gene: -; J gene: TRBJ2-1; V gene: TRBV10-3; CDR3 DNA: TGTGCCATCAGTAATGCGGGAACCTACAATGAGCAGTTCTTC; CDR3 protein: CAISNAGTYNEQFF
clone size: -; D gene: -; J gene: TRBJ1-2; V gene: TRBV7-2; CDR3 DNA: TGTGCCAGCAGCTTATATGCTGGAGATTACTATGGCTACACCTTC; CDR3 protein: CASSLYAGDYYGYTF
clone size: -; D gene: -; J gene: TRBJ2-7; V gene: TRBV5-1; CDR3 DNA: TGCGCCAGCAGCTTGACTAGCAACGAGCAGTACTTC; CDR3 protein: CASSLTSNEQYF
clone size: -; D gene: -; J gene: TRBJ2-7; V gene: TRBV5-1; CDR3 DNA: TGCGCCAGCAGCCCACCGGGACAAGCGTACGAGCAGTACTTC; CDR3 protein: CASSPPGQAYEQYF
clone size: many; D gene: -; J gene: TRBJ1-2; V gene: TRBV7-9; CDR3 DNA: TGTGCCAGCAGCTTTAACAGGGAGTGGTACACCTTC; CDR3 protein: CASSFNREWYTF
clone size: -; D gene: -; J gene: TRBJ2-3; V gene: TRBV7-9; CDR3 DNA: TGTGCCAGCAGCACGACAGATACGCAGTATTTT; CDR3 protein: CASSTTDTQYF
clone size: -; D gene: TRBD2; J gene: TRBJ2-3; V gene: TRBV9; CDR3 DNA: TGTGCCAGCAGCGTAGCGACTAGCGGCTACACAGATACGCAGTATTTT; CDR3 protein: CASSVATSGYTDTQYF
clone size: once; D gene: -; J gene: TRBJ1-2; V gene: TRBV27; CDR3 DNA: TGTGCCAGCAGGTCGGGAAGAGCTAACTATGGCTACACCTTC; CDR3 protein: CASRSGRANYGYTF
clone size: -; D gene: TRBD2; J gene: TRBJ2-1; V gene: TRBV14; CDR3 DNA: TGTGCCAGCAGCCAGGAACTAGCGGGAGGTGCCAGGAATGAGCAGTTCTTC; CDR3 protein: CASSQELAGGARNEQFF
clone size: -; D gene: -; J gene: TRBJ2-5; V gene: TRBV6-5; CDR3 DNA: TGTGCCAGCGTGAGCGGTACCCAGGGAGAGACCCAGTACTTC; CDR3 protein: CASVSGTQGETQYF
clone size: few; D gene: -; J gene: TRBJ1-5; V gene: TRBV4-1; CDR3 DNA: TGCGCCAGCAGCCAGCTACAGGGCCTAAGTAGCAATCAGCCCCAGCATTTT; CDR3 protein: CASSQLQGLSSNQPQHF
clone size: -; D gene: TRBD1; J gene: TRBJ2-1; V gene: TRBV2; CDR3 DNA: TGTGCCAGCAGTGAACTCGGACAGGATTACAATGAGCAGTTCTTC; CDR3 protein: CASSELGQDYNEQFF